One and the same sample provided the 21 T cell receptor beta chains below, sequenced in a study of CD8+CD57+ T cells in acquired aplastic anemia. Using genomic DNA as the template, TCR beta VDJ and CDR3 profiling was carried out. TCRdb re-called the reads through MiXCR, storing one row per CDR3 protein. Among 200,000 to 250,000 distinct CDR3 sequences, around 49% were seen once, and the ten largest hold approximately 20%. CD8+CD57+ cell expansion, shown by flow cytometry, had occurred in the patients selected for sequencing. The sequencing input was sorted CD4+, CD8+, or CD8+CD57+ T cells (not recorded which) from PBMCs. These receptors all come from a human donor with aplastic anemia.

A few counts support this clonotype. V and J are TRBV6-6 and TRBJ2-5; 11 positions match TRBD2. The ends lost 6 bases at V and 6 bases at J; junction bases unmatched: 15. This CDR3 has 17 amino acids. Germline CDR1 is MNHNY and CDR2 is SVGAGI (reference sequence). The CDR3 is CASSTHFSGGAVKTQYF. The CDR3 nucleotides read TGTGCCAGCAGCACACATTTTAGCGGGGGGGCAGTAAAGACCCAGTACTTC.

This clonotype was seen repeatedly, ten times or more. V usage is TRBV12-3 or TRBV12-4 and J usage is TRBJ2-7; D could derive from TRBD1 or TRBD2 (5 bases each). Trimming stripped 6 bases from V and 4 bases from J, with 13 bases between. CDR3 length: 13 residues. The CDR3: CASSHGTQYEQYF. The CDR3 nucleotides read TGTGCCAGCAGCCACGGGACCCAATACGAGCAGTACTTC.

This clonotype has at least ten counts. This sequence joins TRBV7-3 and TRBJ2-1, with a tentative D call TRBD1 (6 bases). Germline loops: CDR1 SGHTA, CDR2 FQGTGA. Trimming cost V 0 bases and J 0 bases, with 6 bases left between them. This CDR3 is 15 amino acids long. CDR3 sequence: CASSLTGGSYNEQFF. CDR3 DNA sequence: TGTGCCAGCAGCTTAACAGGGGGCTCCTACAATGAGCAGTTCTTC. Full variable domain (outside the CDR3, taken from reference TRBV7-3 and TRBJ2-1): GAGVSQTPSNKVTEKGKYVELRCDPISGHTALYWYRQSLGQGPEFLIYFQGTGAADDSGLPNDRFFAVRPEGSVSTLKIQRTERGDSAVYLCASSLTGGSYNEQFFGPGTRLTVL.

The chain carries TRBV5-1 and TRBJ2-7; the match to TRBD2 covers 14 bases. The CDR3 totals 16 residues. Germline V gives CDR1 SGHRS, CDR2 YFSETQ. With 7 bases clipped from V and 5 bases from J, the junction kept 11 bases outside the gene matches. Written as DNA, the CDR3 is TGCGCCAGCGTAGCCCCGGGACTAGCGGGGGAGAACGAGCAGTACTTC. Protein: CASVAPGLAGENEQYF.

This chain connects TRBV7-9 to TRBJ1-2, with D perhaps matching TRBD1 (5 bases). Germline loops: CDR1 SEHNR, CDR2 FQNEAQ (reference sequence). This CDR3 is built from 13 residues. V lost 1 base, J lost 8 bases, and 11 bases lay in between. The CDR3 bases are TGTGCCAGCAGCTTAGGGGCGGCAGGGGGCTACACCTTC. It encodes CASSLGAAGGYTF.

The genes are TRBV10-2 and TRBJ1-4; D gene unclear. Looked up from germline, CDR1 is WSHSY and CDR2 is SAAADI. This CDR3 spans 13 amino acids. Trimming left V 6 bases short and J 1 base short, with 6 bases between. The DNA of the CDR3 is TGCGCCAGCAGGATCGGAACTAATGAAAAACTGTTTTTT. Residues: CASRIGTNEKLFF.

This clonotype was counted ten times or more. V is TRBV2 and J is TRBJ1-1, with D perhaps TRBD1 (6 bases). Germline V gene sequence: CDR1 SNHLY, CDR2 FYNNEI. V shed 6 bases and J shed 0 bases, with 11 bases lying between them. There are 14 residues in the CDR3. CDR3: CASRGRGMNTEAFF. For the CDR3, the DNA is TGTGCCAGCAGGGGCAGGGGCATGAACACTGAAGCTTTCTTT.

This clonotype has a count of ten or more. J is TRBJ1-3 and V is TRBV12-3 or TRBV12-4, with TRBD1 identical over 9 bases. The ends lost 6 bases at V and 4 bases at J; junction bases unmatched: 4. The CDR3 is 14 residues long. This CDR3 reads CASRLQGAGNTIYF. The CDR3 DNA reads TGTGCCAGCAGGCTACAGGGGGCCGGAAACACCATATATTTT.

V and J are TRBV9 and TRBJ2-4, with D tentatively TRBD1 (5 bases). V was trimmed by 4 bases and J by 7 bases, leaving 18 bases between them. Germline CDR1 and CDR2: SGDLS and YYNGEE. This CDR3 region has 15 residues. The CDR3 sequence: CASSSRVGPENIQYF. CDR3 DNA: TGTGCCAGCAGCTCACGAGTGGGGCCAGAGAACATTCAGTACTTC.

At least ten counts were recorded for this clonotype. This rearrangement joins TRBV29-1 to TRBJ1-1, with TRBD1 matching over 8 bases. The CDR3 runs 14 residues. The junction had 10 bases not matched to a gene; V was cut back by 2 bases and J by 8 bases. Germline lookup yields CDR1 SQVTM and CDR2 ANQGSEA. The CDR3 DNA follows: TGCAGCGTTGAACATGCGACAGGGGTCGGGGAAGCTTTCTTT. Translation: CSVEHATGVGEAFF.

This clonotype was counted many times. The chain carries TRBV9 and TRBJ1-2; 7 nucleotides align to TRBD1. The CDR3 consists of 14 residues. Germline loops: CDR1 SGDLS, CDR2 YYNGEE. Trimming took 0 bases from V and 4 from J; bases not matched to a gene: 3. DNA for the CDR3: TGTGCCAGCAGCGTAGAGGGACAGAGCTATGGCTACACCTTC. Its protein is CASSVEGQSYGYTF. Variable domain in full (rest from reference TRBV9 and TRBJ1-2): DSGVTQTPKHLITATGQRVTLRCSPRSGDLSVYWYQQSLDQGLQFLIQYYNGEERAKGNILERFSAQQFPDLHSELNLSSLELGDSALYFCASSVEGQSYGYTFGSGTRLTVV.

This clonotype was observed at least ten times. The chain uses TRBV19 and TRBJ2-1; the D gene is possibly TRBD2 (5 bases). Germline V gives CDR1 LNHDA, CDR2 SQIVND (reference sequence). The CDR3 is 13 amino acids. Between the trimmed V and J ends, which lost 4 bases and 8 bases, there was a span of 12 bases. Here the CDR3 reads CASSRTPPDEQFF. CDR3 DNA: TGTGCCAGTAGTAGGACTCCGCCGGATGAGCAGTTCTTC.

The chain carries TRBV12-3 or TRBV12-4 and TRBJ2-3, with D unresolved. Trimming stripped 6 bases from V and 5 bases from J, with 12 bases between. The CDR3 is 13 residues long. The CDR3 here is CASSPDPVDTQYF. CDR3 bases: TGTGCCAGCAGCCCTGACCCAGTAGATACGCAGTATTTT.

Many counts were recorded for this clonotype. The rearrangement links TRBV5-1 to TRBJ2-5; 8 nucleotides align to TRBD1. The CDR3 runs to 13 residues. The V segment lost 8 bases and the J segment 3 bases; nucleotides outside the gene matches: 6. Germline V gives CDR1 SGHRS, CDR2 YFSETQ. The DNA for the CDR3 is TGCGCCAGTTACAAGACAGGGGAAGAGACCCAGTACTTC. It translates to CASYKTGEETQYF.

This clonotype was detected only a few times. This clone may be a read error of a much larger clone one base away. The conserved phenylalanine or tryptophan is not found at the CDR3 terminus, so this likely reflects a read error. This sequence joins TRBV5-4 and TRBJ1-1, with 9 bases aligning to TRBD1. The CDR3 is 14 residues long. Germline CDR1 and CDR2: SGHNT and YYREEE (reference sequence). Losses at the gene ends were 2 bases for V and 8 bases for J; bases not matched to a gene: 7. CDR3 sequence (DNA): TGTGCCAGCAGCTTAGGGGACAGGGTAAGAGAAGCTTTCCTT. Amino acids: CASSLGDRVREAFL.

This chain links TRBV2 with TRBJ2-7; no clear D gene. Germline CDR1 reads SNHLY; CDR2 reads FYNNEI. Trimming removed 6 bases from V and 6 bases from J, with 21 bases in between. This CDR3 is built from 15 residues. As DNA, the CDR3 is TGTGCCAGCAGGTGGGATCAGGTTCATCCTCTCGAGCAGTACTTC. Encoded protein: CASRWDQVHPLEQYF.

To note about this clonotype: The junction departs from germline at one end; a sequencing error may be responsible. J is TRBJ2-2 and V is TRBV2, with 10 nucleotides matching TRBD1. This CDR3 comprises 16 residues. Per the germline V gene, CDR1 is SNHLY and CDR2 is FYNNEI. The CDR3 loop reads CASRLTGQGNTGELSW. CDR3 DNA sequence: TGTGCCAGCAGATTGACGGGACAGGGGAACACCGGGGAGCTGTCTTGG.

The sample holds one count of this clonotype. The chain couples TRBV7-9 to TRBJ1-1; 7 bases map to TRBD1. Germline CDR1 SEHNR, CDR2 FQNEAQ (reference sequence). CDR3 length: 13 residues. V was clipped by 5 bases and J by 9 bases; unmatched bases: 9. The CDR3 reads CASSPGQPGKAFF. In nucleotides, the CDR3 is TGTGCCAGCAGCCCGGGACAGCCCGGGAAAGCTTTCTTT. Filled out from reference TRBV7-9 and TRBJ1-1, the complete variable domain reads DTGVSQNPRHKITKRGQNVTFRCDPISEHNRLYWYRQTLGQGPEFLTYFQNEAQLEKSRLLSDRFSAERPKGSFSTLEIQRTEQGDSAMYLCASSPGQPGKAFFGQGTRLTVV.

This clonotype was counted many times. DNA for the CDR3: TGTGCCAGCAGGGACGGTGGGATGGTCTATGGCTACACCTTC. This encodes CASRDGGMVYGYTF. V usage is TRBV6-5 and J usage is TRBJ1-2, with no clear D. The germline V gene has CDR1 MNHEY and CDR2 SVGAGI. This CDR3 has 14 residues. Trimming shortened V by 6 bases and J by 4 bases, and 15 bases separated the two germline ends.

This clonotype was observed at least ten times. This sequence joins TRBV20-1 and TRBJ2-1, with TRBD1 matching over 11 bases. Germline CDR1 is DFQATT and CDR2 is SNEGSKA (reference sequence). This CDR3 is 15 amino acids long. V trimming: 2 bases; J trimming: 3 bases; junction bases outside the gene matches: 3. The CDR3 sequence: CSARTGTGGYNEQFF. The DNA of the CDR3 is TGCAGTGCTAGAACCGGGACAGGGGGCTACAATGAGCAGTTCTTC.

With regard to this clonotype: Possible read error: a much larger clone is one base away. The V gene is TRBV9, the J gene TRBJ2-5; a weak D match, TRBD1 (5 bases). Germline V gene sequence: CDR1 SGDLS, CDR2 YYNGEE. CDR3 length equals 15 residues. For the CDR3, the DNA is TGTGCCAGCAACGTAGGCAGCCAGAAGGGGGAGACCCAGTACTTC. Protein sequence: CASNVGSQKGETQYF.